Each of the 17 T cell receptor beta chains below was sequenced from the same sample in a study of blood T cell repertoires in COVID-19. TCRdb's copy holds only in-frame clones and misses some; the assay was immunoSEQ multiplex PCR. The sample has about 480,000 clones, more than 75% seen once. The sample was PBMCs or T cells enriched from blood (not recorded which). These receptors all stem from a woman between 40 and 55 years old who had recovered from COVID-19.

The chain carries TRBV9 and TRBJ2-1; the D is unclear. The V gene's germline CDR1 is SGDLS and CDR2 YYNGEE. Trimming pared 2 bases from V and 5 bases from J, leaving 17 bases between. The length of the CDR3 is 16 residues. CDR3 sequence: CASSVGGTPPNNEQFF. The CDR3 region has the DNA TGTGCCAGCAGCGTTGGCGGAACCCCCCCCAACAATGAGCAGTTCTTC. Filled out from reference TRBV9 and TRBJ2-1, the complete variable domain reads DSGVTQTPKHLITATGQRVTLRCSPRSGDLSVYWYQQSLDQGLQFLIQYYNGEERAKGNILERFSAQQFPDLHSELNLSSLELGDSALYFCASSVGGTPPNNEQFFGPGTRLTVL.

The V gene is TRBV5-4, the J gene TRBJ2-5, with a tentative D call TRBD2 (5 bases). Trimming took off 0 bases at V and 4 bases at J, with 16 bases between the two ends. Germline assignment: CDR1 SGHNT and CDR2 YYREEE (reference sequence). CDR3 length: 16 residues. CDR3 nucleotides: TGTGCCAGCAGCTTGGAGGCGATGGAGGCGGGAGAGACCCAGTACTTC. It translates to CASSLEAMEAGETQYF.

The chain has TRBV29-1 and TRBJ1-1, with D possibly TRBD1 on 5 matching bases. Germline V gene sequence: CDR1 SQVTM, CDR2 ANQGSEA. The CDR3 totals 13 residues. V was shortened by 2 bases and J by 2 bases, with 9 bases between the two germline ends. The CDR3 bases are TGCAGCGTTGAACGGGGGTTTAACACTGAAGCTTTCTTT. It encodes CSVERGFNTEAFF.

J is TRBJ2-3 and V is TRBV5-6; a weak D match, TRBD2 (6 bases). Trimming pared 0 bases from V and 5 bases from J, leaving 10 bases between. Per the germline V gene, CDR1 is SGHDT and CDR2 is YYEEEE. This CDR3 comprises 14 residues. CDR3 nucleotide sequence: TGTGCCAGCAGCTTGGACAGACTAGGAGATACGCAGTATTTT. It codes for CASSLDRLGDTQYF.

CDR3 coding DNA: TGTGCCAGCAGCCAAGTAGGGGCAGGGGCTTATAACTATGGCTACACCTTC. The encoded protein is CASSQVGAGAYNYGYTF. This sequence joins TRBV3-1 (or the pseudogene TRBV3-2) and TRBJ1-2; D is perhaps TRBD1 (6 bases). The V gene lost 1 base and the J gene lost 1 base, with 16 bases spanning the gap. This CDR3 is 17 amino acids long. CDR1 and CDR2 (germline): LGHDT, YNNKEL (reference sequence).

This chain connects TRBV11-3 to TRBJ2-3; D is ambiguous. V was shortened by 0 bases and J by 5 bases, with 15 bases between the two germline ends. This CDR3 has 16 residues. Germline CDR1 reads SGHNT; CDR2 reads YENEEA. In nucleotides, the CDR3 is TGTGCCAGCAGCTTAGATCAGGCAAATTTGCTAGATACGCAGTATTTT. Its translation is CASSLDQANLLDTQYF.

The rearrangement links TRBV5-1 to TRBJ1-1, with TRBD1 matching over 8 bases. This CDR3 has 18 amino acids. From germline, CDR1 is SGHRS and CDR2 YFSETQ. The V segment lost 1 base and the J segment 0 bases; nucleotides outside the gene matches: 11. Here the CDR3 reads CASSLYPGAGGMNTEAFF. As DNA, the CDR3 is TGCGCCAGCAGCTTGTACCCGGGAGCAGGGGGCATGAACACTGAAGCTTTCTTT. The whole variable domain, remainder taken from reference TRBV5-1 and TRBJ1-1, is KAGVTQTPRYLIKTRGQQVTLSCSPISGHRSVSWYQQTPGQGLQFLFEYFSETQRNKGNFPGRFSGRQFSNSRSEMNVSTLELGDSALYLCASSLYPGAGGMNTEAFFGQGTRLTVV.

A few counts support this clone. The CDR3 DNA sequence: TGTGCCAGCAGCTTCCAGGGAAATGAAAAACTGTTTTTT. It codes for CASSFQGNEKLFF. This chain joins TRBV5-8 and TRBJ1-4; D possibly corresponds to TRBD1 (5 bases). The CDR3 is made up of 13 amino acids. V lost 2 bases and J 5 bases, leaving 7 bases between the germline ends. The germline CDR1 and CDR2 sequences are SGHTS and YDEGEE. Filled out from reference TRBV5-8 and TRBJ1-4, the complete variable domain reads EAGVTQSPTHLIKTRGQQATLRCSPISGHTSVYWYQQALGLGLQFLLWYDEGEERNRGNFPPRFSGRQFPNYSSELNVNALELEDSALYLCASSFQGNEKLFFGSGTQLSVL.

The chain recombines TRBV5-1 with TRBJ2-7, with D tentatively TRBD2 (6 bases). The CDR3 is 15 amino acids. Per the germline V gene, CDR1 is SGHRS and CDR2 is YFSETQ. V was cut by 4 bases and J by 0 bases, with 14 bases left in between. This CDR3 is CASSPGGGSSYEQYF. CDR3 sequence (DNA): TGCGCCAGCAGCCCCGGCGGAGGGAGCTCCTACGAGCAGTACTTC.

Comment on this clone: Other DNA sequences within the sample encode an identical CDR3. V gene TRBV19 combines with J gene TRBJ2-1; the match to TRBD2 covers 7 bases. After removal of 6 bases from V and 0 bases from J, the junction contained 2 bases not matched to a gene. The CDR3 spans 14 residues. CDR1 is LNHDA, CDR2 SQIVND, per germline (reference sequence). This CDR3 reads CASSPSGSYNEQFF. The CDR3 DNA reads TGTGCCAGTAGCCCTAGCGGCTCCTACAATGAGCAGTTCTTC.

The genes are TRBV2 and TRBJ2-1; the D gene is possibly TRBD2 (7 bases). Germline V gene sequence: CDR1 SNHLY, CDR2 FYNNEI. Deletions cut 6 bases from V and 2 bases from J, with 14 bases between. CDR3 length: 15 amino acids. The CDR3 DNA reads TGTGCCAGCAGGGAGGGGGGGACCGCCTACAATGAGCAGTTCTTC. Its protein product is CASREGGTAYNEQFF.

This sequence joins TRBV18 and TRBJ1-1; a possible D gene is TRBD1 (5 bases). CDR1 and CDR2 (germline): KGHSH, LQKENI. V gave up 0 bases and J gave up 1 base, with 18 bases separating them. This CDR3 has 18 residues. The CDR3 sequence is CASSPPGRGYIGNTEAFF. CDR3 in DNA: TGTGCCAGCTCACCACCGGGGCGGGGGTATATCGGGAACACTGAAGCTTTCTTT.

The chain uses TRBV7-2 and TRBJ2-3; D remains unclear. Trimming left V 5 bases short and J 5 bases short, with 11 bases between. The CDR3 spans 13 residues. Germline V gene lookup returns CDR1 SGHTA and CDR2 FQGNSA. The CDR3 nucleotides read TGTGCCAGCAGCAAAAACCCGGGAGATACGCAGTATTTT. Protein sequence: CASSKNPGDTQYF.

This clone was seen only a few times. The chain recombines TRBV10-1 with TRBJ2-1, with 12 bases that match TRBD2. There are 15 residues in the CDR3. CDR1 is WNHNN, CDR2 SYGVQD, per germline (reference sequence). The junction had 6 bases not matched to a gene; V was cut back by 6 bases and J by 6 bases. CDR3 sequence: CASRLLAGGSNEQFF. The CDR3 coding sequence is TGCGCCAGCAGACTACTAGCGGGAGGCTCCAATGAGCAGTTCTTC.

V usage is TRBV7-6 and J usage is TRBJ1-4, with D perhaps TRBD1 (6 bases). The germline V and J ends were trimmed by 5 bases and 7 bases, with 17 bases remaining between them. CDR3 length: 15 residues. Per germline, CDR1 SGHVS and CDR2 FNYEAQ. The CDR3 region is CASSQTGFYLEKLFF. DNA for the CDR3: TGTGCCAGCAGCCAAACAGGGTTTTACCTTGAAAAACTGTTTTTT.

The CDR3 is CASSMRATGQYGYTF. Written as DNA, the CDR3 is TGTGCCAGTAGTATGCGCGCGACAGGGCAGTATGGCTACACCTTC. V gene TRBV19 combines with J gene TRBJ1-2; 7 positions agree with TRBD1. The germline V gene encodes CDR1 LNHDA and CDR2 SQIVND (reference sequence). This CDR3 spans 15 amino acids. V gave up 3 bases and J gave up 5 bases; unmatched junction bases: 9.

The CDR3 sequence: CASRRPTVNTEAFF. CDR3 nucleotides: TGTGCCAGCAGAAGGCCGACAGTGAACACTGAAGCTTTCTTT. The chain employs TRBV6-5 and TRBJ1-1; D perhaps matches TRBD1 (5 bases). Trimming removed 6 bases from V and 0 bases from J, with 11 bases in between. This CDR3 spans 14 amino acids. Looked up from germline, CDR1 is MNHEY and CDR2 is SVGAGI.